The 29 T cell receptor beta chains listed next were all sequenced from one sample in a study of cytotoxic CD8 clonotypes in ibrutinib-treated CLL. Libraries were prepared by immunoSEQ multiplex PCR; TCRdb keeps only in-frame clonotypes and omits some of them. The sample holds around 200,000 clones, 70% seen once. The sample was PBMCs, taken after 12 months of ibrutinib treatment. All receptors derive from a human donor with chronic lymphocytic leukemia.

This chain connects TRBV5-6 to TRBJ2-1; D is unclear. This CDR3 has 17 amino acids. The ends were cut back, 3 bases at V and 0 bases at J, with 16 bases in the middle. Germline lookup yields CDR1 SGHDT and CDR2 YYEEEE. Written as DNA, the CDR3 is TGTGCCAGCAGCTCCTACGAGGCGTCGTACTCCTACAATGAGCAGTTCTTC. This gives the protein CASSSYEASYSYNEQFF. Drawing the rest from reference TRBV5-6 and TRBJ2-1, the complete variable domain is DAGVTQSPTHLIKTRGQQVTLRCSPKSGHDTVSWYQQALGQGPQFIFQYYEEEERQRGNFPDRFSGHQFPNYSSELNVNALLLGDSALYLCASSSYEASYSYNEQFFGPGTRLTVL.

Concerning this clone: Other DNA sequences of this sample code for an identical CDR3. The V call is TRBV7-9, the J call TRBJ1-1; 7 nucleotides line up with TRBD1. The V gene's germline CDR1 is SEHNR and CDR2 FQNEAQ (reference sequence). Trimming at V came to 5 bases and at J to 1 base, leaving 4 bases not matched to a gene. The CDR3 spans 14 residues. CDR3 in DNA: TGTGCCAGCAGCCCAAGACAGGGGAACACTGAAGCTTTCTTT. Protein product: CASSPRQGNTEAFF.

The chain couples TRBV10-3 to TRBJ2-1; perhaps TRBD1 as D (6 bases). CDR3 length: 12 amino acids. Trimming shortened V by 4 bases and J by 6 bases, and 7 bases separated the two germline ends. The germline gives CDR1 ENHRY, CDR2 SYGVKD. The DNA for the CDR3 is TGTGCCATCAGTGGGGGGCTCAATGAGCAGTTCTTC. Its protein product is CAISGGLNEQFF.

V usage is TRBV19 and J usage is TRBJ2-7; unclear D gene. The CDR3 has 13 residues. Germline V gene data show CDR1 as LNHDA and CDR2 as SQIVND (reference sequence). Trimming shortened V by 2 bases and J by 5 bases, and 10 bases separated the two germline ends. As DNA, the CDR3 is TGTGCCAGTAGTATACCCTTTGGGGACGAGCAGTACTTC. Its translation is CASSIPFGDEQYF.

Written as DNA, the CDR3 is TGTGCCAGCAGCCCTCGCATTGGGGCAGGGCTCTCTGGAAACACCATATATTTT. Its protein product is CASSPRIGAGLSGNTIYF. This chain joins TRBV9 and TRBJ1-3, with D maybe TRBD1 (5 bases). Per the germline V gene, CDR1 is SGDLS and CDR2 is YYNGEE. The CDR3 contains 18 residues. The V end lost 4 bases, the J end lost 0 bases, and 20 bases lay between the germline ends. Full variable domain (rest looked up from reference TRBV9 and TRBJ1-3): DSGVTQTPKHLITATGQRVTLRCSPRSGDLSVYWYQQSLDQGLQFLIQYYNGEERAKGNILERFSAQQFPDLHSELNLSSLELGDSALYFCASSPRIGAGLSGNTIYFGEGSWLTVV.

The chain uses TRBV29-1 and TRBJ1-1; D remains unclear. The CDR3 sequence is 13 residues long. The germline CDR1 and CDR2 sequences are SQVTM and ANQGSEA. Trimming took off 5 bases at V and 8 bases at J, with 18 bases between the two ends. The CDR3 bases are TGCAGCGTTCTGAAAGACCCCCCCACGGAAGCTTTCTTT. Residues: CSVLKDPPTEAFF.

This chain links TRBV6-5 with TRBJ1-4; no definite D call. Germline CDR1 is MNHEY and CDR2 is SVGAGI. The CDR3 has 15 residues. With 6 bases removed from V and 0 bases from J, the gap between germline ends came to 11 bases. The CDR3 protein is CASRPIPATNEKLFF. CDR3 DNA: TGTGCCAGCAGACCTATACCAGCAACTAATGAAAAACTGTTTTTT.

This chain uses TRBV18 with TRBJ2-2; D uncertain. Per the germline V gene, CDR1 is KGHSH and CDR2 is LQKENI. V dropped 5 bases and J dropped 0 bases, with 7 bases sitting between them. This CDR3 spans 14 amino acids. The chain's CDR3 is CASSSSTNTGELFF. In DNA form, the CDR3 reads TGTGCCAGCTCATCTAGTACGAACACCGGGGAGCTGTTTTTT.

The chain carries TRBV19 and TRBJ1-5; no clear D. V was trimmed by 7 bases and J by 6 bases, leaving 19 bases between them. The germline V gene encodes CDR1 LNHDA and CDR2 SQIVND (reference sequence). The CDR3 totals 15 residues. CDR3 loop: CASTYQSSGGQPQHF. Written as DNA, the CDR3 is TGTGCCAGTACCTACCAATCCTCAGGAGGTCAGCCCCAGCATTTT. Filled out from reference TRBV19 and TRBJ1-5, the complete variable domain reads DGGITQSPKYLFRKEGQNVTLSCEQNLNHDAMYWYRQDPGQGLRLIYYSQIVNDFQKGDIAEGYSVSREKKESFPLTVTSAQKNPTAFYLCASTYQSSGGQPQHFGDGTRLSIL.

Comment on this clone: The same CDR3 also results from other DNA sequences found in this sample. The V gene is TRBV7-2, the J gene TRBJ2-5, with D perhaps being TRBD1 or TRBD2 (6 bases each). The CDR3 spans 14 residues. CDR1 SGHTA and CDR2 FQGNSA come from the germline V gene. The V end lost 1 base, the J end lost 1 base, and 7 bases lay between the germline ends. Here the CDR3 reads CASSLGGAQETQYF. DNA for the CDR3: TGTGCCAGCAGCTTAGGGGGGGCCCAAGAGACCCAGTACTTC.

This chain uses TRBV9 with TRBJ2-7; 14 nucleotides agree with TRBD2. There are 16 residues in the CDR3. Trimming at V came to 3 bases and at J to 4 bases, leaving 6 bases not matched to a gene. The germline V gene encodes CDR1 SGDLS and CDR2 YYNGEE. The chain's CDR3 is CASSAGTSGGPYEQYF. CDR3 DNA sequence: TGTGCCAGCAGCGCCGGGACTAGCGGGGGCCCATACGAGCAGTACTTC.

This rearrangement joins TRBV5-1 to TRBJ2-5; unclear D gene. Germline V gene data show CDR1 as SGHRS and CDR2 as YFSETQ. This CDR3 comprises 13 residues. Trimming shortened V by 0 bases and J by 0 bases, and 3 bases separated the two germline ends. The chain's CDR3 is CASSLGYQETQYF. The DNA for the CDR3 is TGCGCCAGCAGCTTGGGGTACCAAGAGACCCAGTACTTC.

This clone occurred a few times. The chain has TRBV6-6 and TRBJ1-4; D not certain. The CDR3 has 14 amino acids. V lost 2 bases and J lost 3, with 7 bases in between. Germline loops: CDR1 MNHNY, CDR2 SVGAGI (reference sequence). CDR3 loop: CASSYGVANEKLFF. In DNA, the CDR3 is TGTGCCAGCAGTTACGGGGTGGCTAATGAAAAACTGTTTTTT.

This clone was found many times. V usage is TRBV7-2 and J usage is TRBJ2-7; D remains unclear. Germline CDR1 reads SGHTA; CDR2 reads FQGNSA. Deletions cut 5 bases from V and 6 bases from J, with 11 bases between. The CDR3 is made up of 12 amino acids. The CDR3 sequence: CASSPNRAEQYF. The CDR3 nucleotides read TGTGCCAGCAGCCCTAATCGAGCCGAGCAGTACTTC.

The V gene is TRBV5-6, the J gene TRBJ2-5, with D possibly being TRBD1 or TRBD2 (5 bases each). Germline V gene lookup returns CDR1 SGHDT and CDR2 YYEEEE. The V and J ends lost 0 bases and 9 bases respectively, with 12 bases between them. This CDR3 contains 13 residues. The CDR3 sequence: CASSLAARGAQYF. The CDR3 coding sequence is TGTGCCAGCAGCTTGGCTGCTCGAGGGGCCCAGTACTTC.

This clone was seen a few times. The chain employs TRBV5-1 and TRBJ2-1; the match to TRBD2 covers 13 bases. This CDR3 spans 13 amino acids. CDR1 is SGHRS, CDR2 YFSETQ, per germline. The ends lost 4 bases at V and 15 bases at J; junction bases unmatched: 7. CDR3 loop: CASSLETSGGLFF. CDR3 in DNA: TGCGCCAGCAGCCTCGAGACTAGCGGGGGGCTGTTCTTC.

The chain recombines TRBV5-1 with TRBJ2-2; D perhaps matches TRBD1 (6 bases). This CDR3 is built from 14 residues. With 4 bases removed from V and 4 bases from J, the gap between germline ends came to 11 bases. Germline V lookup: CDR1 SGHRS, CDR2 YFSETQ. CDR3 sequence: CASSTGQPTGELFF. In nucleotides, the CDR3 is TGCGCCAGCAGCACAGGACAGCCCACCGGGGAGCTGTTTTTT. Full variable domain (remainder filled in from reference TRBV5-1 and TRBJ2-2): KAGVTQTPRYLIKTRGQQVTLSCSPISGHRSVSWYQQTPGQGLQFLFEYFSETQRNKGNFPGRFSGRQFSNSRSEMNVSTLELGDSALYLCASSTGQPTGELFFGEGSRLTVL.

The chain couples TRBV29-1 to TRBJ2-7; D uncertain. The germline V gene has CDR1 SQVTM and CDR2 ANQGSEA. Trimming took off 4 bases at V and 2 bases at J, with 6 bases between the two ends. This CDR3 has 11 amino acids. CDR3 residues: CSVATAYEQYF. The CDR3 nucleotides read TGCAGCGTTGCTACGGCCTACGAGCAGTACTTC.

This clone was counted at least ten times. The gene calls are TRBV27 and TRBJ2-1; D remains ambiguous. The CDR3 is 12 residues long. Trimming took off 5 bases at V and 5 bases at J, with 7 bases between the two ends. The germline V gene has CDR1 MNHEY and CDR2 SMNVEV (reference sequence). As DNA, the CDR3 is TGTGCCAGCAGTGAAAGAAACAATGAGCAGTTCTTC. Protein product: CASSERNNEQFF.

The chain links TRBV7-9 to TRBJ1-5, with a possible D match to TRBD1 (6 bases). The V gene lost 0 bases and the J gene lost 6 bases, with 15 bases spanning the gap. Germline V gene lookup returns CDR1 SEHNR and CDR2 FQNEAQ (reference sequence). The CDR3 loop spans 16 amino acids. The CDR3 nucleotides read TGTGCCAGCAGCTTAGCGCTAACAGGGTCTGGTCAGCCCCAGCATTTT. Its protein product is CASSLALTGSGQPQHF.

The chain couples TRBV9 to TRBJ2-5; D remains unclear. Germline V gene sequence: CDR1 SGDLS, CDR2 YYNGEE. The CDR3 extends over 13 amino acids. Trimming cost V 4 bases and J 2 bases, with 9 bases left between them. CDR3 bases: TGTGCCAGCAGCTTTCCACCACAAGAGACCCAGTACTTC. Translation gives CASSFPPQETQYF.

As for this clone: A read error may produce the germline difference seen at one junction end. The CDR3 is CASSLGFQNNEQFF. The CDR3 nucleotides are TGTGCTAGCAGCTTAGGTTTCCAAAACAATGAGCAGTTCTTC. The V call is TRBV7-7, the J call TRBJ2-1; D is undetermined. The CDR3 extends over 14 amino acids. The germline V gene has CDR1 SSHAT and CDR2 FNYEAQ (reference sequence).

The chain couples TRBV27 to TRBJ1-5; 8 nucleotides align to TRBD1. The V segment lost 4 bases and the J segment 3 bases; nucleotides outside the gene matches: 5. The V gene's germline CDR1 is MNHEY and CDR2 SMNVEV (reference sequence). The CDR3 length is 15 residues. CDR3 nucleotides: TGTGCCAGCAGTTCAGGACAGGGTAACAATCAGCCCCAGCATTTT. Its translation: CASSSGQGNNQPQHF.

This rearrangement joins TRBV10-3 to TRBJ2-7, with D maybe TRBD1 (7 bases). CDR3 length equals 13 residues. The V gene lost 6 bases and the J gene lost 4 bases, with 13 bases spanning the gap. Germline CDR1 reads ENHRY; CDR2 reads SYGVKD. This CDR3 reads CAISLRGAYEQYF. DNA for the CDR3: TGTGCCATCAGCCTCAGGGGGGCTTACGAGCAGTACTTC.

Sample share makes this clone medium-sized. The V call is TRBV27, the J call TRBJ2-1; the D is unclear. Deletions cut 8 bases from V and 7 bases from J, with 9 bases between. The CDR3 has 11 amino acids. Per germline, CDR1 MNHEY and CDR2 SMNVEV (reference sequence). DNA for the CDR3: TGTGCCAGCCGTGGACCGAATGAGCAGTTCTTC. This gives the protein CASRGPNEQFF.

The chain employs TRBV5-1 and TRBJ2-1; D may match TRBD1 or TRBD2 (5 bases each). Germline CDR1 and CDR2: SGHRS and YFSETQ. This CDR3 is 14 amino acids long. V gave up 1 base and J gave up 9 bases, with 14 bases separating them. The CDR3 reads CASSLSTSRGEQFF. CDR3 DNA sequence: TGCGCCAGCAGCTTGTCGACATCGAGGGGTGAGCAGTTCTTC.

This clone appeared a few times. The V call is TRBV18, the J call TRBJ1-5; D is unclear. The CDR3 is made up of 14 amino acids. The germline V gene has CDR1 KGHSH and CDR2 LQKENI. Trimming took off 1 base at V and 6 bases at J, with 10 bases between the two ends. CDR3 DNA sequence: TGTGCCAGCTCACCACAGGGAAGAGTTCAGCCCCAGCATTTT. Protein product: CASSPQGRVQPQHF.

The CDR3 region has the DNA TGCGCCAGCAGCTGGGGAACTGGGGGCACGTATTTTAGCACAGATACGCAGTATTTT. Protein sequence: CASSWGTGGTYFSTDTQYF. The rearrangement links TRBV5-1 to TRBJ2-3, with D possibly TRBD1 on 6 matching bases. The ends were cut back, 3 bases at V and 0 bases at J, with 23 bases in the middle. This CDR3 comprises 19 residues. Germline CDR1 reads SGHRS; CDR2 reads YFSETQ.

The CDR3 sequence is CASRRVNTGELFF. The CDR3, as DNA: TGTGCCAGCAGACGGGTTAACACCGGGGAGCTGTTTTTT. The chain has TRBV6-5 and TRBJ2-2, with unresolved D. Per the germline V gene, CDR1 is MNHEY and CDR2 is SVGAGI. The length of the CDR3 is 13 residues. Trimming cost V 6 bases and J 2 bases, with 7 bases left between them.